This T cell receptor beta chain was found in a study of early T cells in non-severe SARS-CoV-2 infection. Study summary: Bulk RNA isolated from unsorted whole blood underwent sequencing; chains were not paired. Study conclusions and caveats: Anti-spike CD8 responses were favored by VDJdb matching, which missed private and CD4 specificities.

Attachment of unique molecular identifiers was made to individual cDNA molecules. From the 5' RACE reads, TCRdb called clonotypes with MiXCR, one entry per CDR3 protein. This table holds approximately 67,000 distinct CDR3 sequences, 9.1% found once. The V gene's germline CDR1 is LNHDA and CDR2 SQIVND (reference sequence). The CDR3 sequence is 13 residues long. The V end lost 3 bases, the J end lost 3 bases, and 8 bases lay between the germline ends. This clonotype was detected only a few times. Its antigen is not known. The specimen was whole blood. The gene calls are TRBV19 and TRBJ2-5; a possible D gene is TRBD2 (5 bases). The receptor comes from an adult who was a healthcare worker with PCR-confirmed SARS-CoV-2 infection or an uninfected control (not recorded which). The CDR3 DNA reads TGTGCCAGTAGTATGGACGGGGAAGAGACCCAGTACTTC. Its protein is CASSMDGEETQYF.